This entry lists 15 T cell receptor beta chains sequenced from one sample in a study of shared clonotypes between healthy human individuals. TCRdb keeps only in-frame clones here, not all; method: immunoSEQ multiplex PCR. The sample shows roughly 2.1 million clones, more than 85% of them seen only once. CD8 cells classed as naive were CD45RO-negative and positively selected for CCR7, excluding terminally differentiated effector memory CD45RA+ cells. Sample: naive CD8+ T cells from PBMCs. The receptors derive from a man aged 18 to 29 in good health. Some clones in this sample may be carry-over from other donors' samples.

The chain carries TRBV27 and TRBJ2-7; TRBD1 matches at 10 bases. Germline V gene data show CDR1 as MNHEY and CDR2 as SMNVEV (reference sequence). The junction had 9 bases not matched to a gene; V was cut back by 4 bases and J by 3 bases. There are 16 residues in the CDR3. The CDR3 protein is CASSSGPGQGIYEQYF. The DNA of the CDR3 is TGTGCCAGCAGTTCTGGGCCGGGACAGGGGATCTACGAGCAGTACTTC.

This clone came up a few times. V gene TRBV4-1 combines with J gene TRBJ1-1; D is uncertain. Trimming removed 1 base from V and 0 bases from J, with 9 bases in between. Looked up from germline, CDR1 is MGHRA and CDR2 is YSYEKL. The CDR3 is 15 amino acids. The CDR3 sequence is CASSQVNLVNTEAFF. For the CDR3, the DNA is TGCGCCAGCAGCCAAGTAAATTTGGTGAACACTGAAGCTTTCTTT.

V is TRBV7-8 and J is TRBJ1-3; maybe TRBD1 (5 bases). Germline assignment: CDR1 SGHVS and CDR2 FQNEAQ. The CDR3 is 14 amino acids. The germline V and J ends were trimmed by 5 bases and 1 base, with 9 bases remaining between them. The CDR3 nucleotides are TGTGCCAGCAGCCGTAGGGGATCTGGAAACACCATATATTTT. Translation: CASSRRGSGNTIYF.

As to this clone: Within the sample, other DNA sequences also encode this same CDR3. DNA for the CDR3: TGTGCCAGCAGTTTGACTAGCTCCTACGAGCAGTACTTC. It encodes CASSLTSSYEQYF. The chain couples TRBV27 to TRBJ2-7; perhaps TRBD2 as D (6 bases). This CDR3 has 13 amino acids. Deletions cut 3 bases from V and 0 bases from J, with 6 bases between. CDR1 and CDR2 from the germline V gene are MNHEY and SMNVEV (reference sequence).

The chain has TRBV5-3 and TRBJ1-4; TRBD1 might be the D (5 bases). TRBV5-3 qualifies as an ORF whose function is uncertain. V lost 3 bases to trimming and J lost 12 bases, with 27 bases between them. The CDR3 covers 17 residues. For the CDR3, the DNA is TGTGCCAGAAGCTCTATGCCTTACCAAGACCCTCGGGGGGAACTGTTTTTT. It translates to CARSSMPYQDPRGELFF.

This sequence joins TRBV4-1 and TRBJ1-6; a possible D gene is TRBD1 (5 bases). Per the germline V gene, CDR1 is MGHRA and CDR2 is YSYEKL. This CDR3 is 15 amino acids long. Trimming cost V 4 bases and J 9 bases, with 16 bases left between them. This CDR3 is CASSPGGEAASPLHF. The CDR3 DNA reads as TGCGCCAGCAGCCCCGGGGGGGAGGCGGCTTCACCCCTCCACTTT.

The chain carries TRBV27 and TRBJ2-7, with D possibly TRBD2 on 6 matching bases. Deletions cut 0 bases from V and 2 bases from J, with 11 bases between. CDR1 and CDR2 from the germline V gene are MNHEY and SMNVEV (reference sequence). This CDR3 comprises 15 residues. Written as DNA, the CDR3 is TGTGCCAGCAGTTTATCATCACTAGCAACCTACGAGCAGTACTTC. It yields the protein CASSLSSLATYEQYF.

This clone was recorded only once. Other DNA sequences in this sample translate to the same CDR3. The chain joins TRBV9 to TRBJ2-1, with 9 bases fitting TRBD2. This CDR3 contains 17 residues. CDR1 and CDR2 from the germline V gene are SGDLS and YYNGEE. The V gene end was trimmed by 0 bases and the J gene end by 0 bases; junction bases not matched to a gene: 4. Here the CDR3 reads CASSVVGSGSSYNEQFF. CDR3 nucleotide sequence: TGTGCCAGCAGCGTAGTGGGTAGCGGGAGCTCCTACAATGAGCAGTTCTTC.

In this sample, this clone turned up a few times. Other nucleotide sequences from this sample produce the same CDR3. This chain uses TRBV28 with TRBJ1-5; D gene unclear. This CDR3 spans 14 amino acids. Between the trimmed V and J ends, which lost 6 bases and 1 base, there was a span of 10 bases. Per germline, CDR1 MDHEN and CDR2 SYDVKM. CDR3 nucleotide sequence: TGTGCCAGCAGCCTCCGGGTAAGCAATCAGCCCCAGCATTTT. Translation gives CASSLRVSNQPQHF. Variable domain in full (rest from reference TRBV28 and TRBJ1-5): DVKVTQSSRYLVKRTGEKVFLECVQDMDHENMFWYRQDPGLGLRLIYFSYDVKMKEKGDIPEGYSVSREKKERFSLILESASTNQTSMYLCASSLRVSNQPQHFGDGTRLSIL.

The genes are TRBV19 and TRBJ1-1; D remains ambiguous. CDR3 length: 12 residues. Per the germline V gene, CDR1 is LNHDA and CDR2 is SQIVND (reference sequence). Deletions cut 3 bases from V and 9 bases from J, with 11 bases between. CDR3 residues: CASSIWGDQAFF. The CDR3 DNA follows: TGTGCCAGTAGTATTTGGGGTGACCAAGCTTTCTTT.

V is TRBV7-9 and J is TRBJ1-1; 7 bases are shared with TRBD1. Germline loops: CDR1 SEHNR, CDR2 FQNEAQ (reference sequence). Losses at the gene ends were 3 bases for V and 5 bases for J; bases not matched to a gene: 3. The length of the CDR3 is 13 residues. The CDR3 loop is CASSFDRATEAFF. In DNA form, the CDR3 reads TGTGCCAGCAGCTTCGACAGGGCGACTGAAGCTTTCTTT.

As concerns this clone: The sample has other DNA sequences that encode this CDR3 too. The chain is built from TRBV27 and TRBJ1-5, with D possibly matching TRBD1 (5 bases). The CDR3 is 14 residues long. CDR1 is MNHEY and CDR2 is SMNVEV in the germline V gene (reference sequence). V lost 2 bases and J 3 bases, leaving 8 bases between the germline ends. In DNA, the CDR3 is TGTGCCAGCAGTTTAGGAGGGACCAATCAGCCCCAGCATTTT. Amino acids: CASSLGGTNQPQHF.

The rearrangement uses TRBV5-4 and TRBJ2-2; no definite D call. Germline assignment: CDR1 SGHNT and CDR2 YYREEE (reference sequence). The CDR3 totals 12 residues. The V and J ends lost 3 bases and 6 bases respectively, with 6 bases between them. CDR3 DNA: TGTGCCAGCAGCTATAACGCCGGGGAGCTGTTTTTT. It translates to CASSYNAGELFF.

The rearrangement joins TRBV27 to TRBJ2-2, with 15 bases lining up with TRBD2. V gave up 5 bases and J gave up 4 bases; unmatched junction bases: 8. This CDR3 is built from 18 residues. Looked up from germline, CDR1 is MNHEY and CDR2 is SMNVEV (reference sequence). CDR3 in DNA: TGTGCCAGCAGTCCCCTGGGACTAGCGGGAGGTCCCACCGGGGAGCTGTTTTTT. Protein: CASSPLGLAGGPTGELFF.

V is TRBV11-2 and J is TRBJ2-7; 11 bases fit TRBD2. The germline gives CDR1 SGHAT, CDR2 FQNNGV. CDR3 length: 17 amino acids. V gave up 4 bases and J gave up 3 bases; unmatched junction bases: 11. In DNA, the CDR3 is TGTGCCAGCAGCTCAAGGGTTGGGACTAGCGGAAGCTACGAGCAGTACTTC. This codes for CASSSRVGTSGSYEQYF.